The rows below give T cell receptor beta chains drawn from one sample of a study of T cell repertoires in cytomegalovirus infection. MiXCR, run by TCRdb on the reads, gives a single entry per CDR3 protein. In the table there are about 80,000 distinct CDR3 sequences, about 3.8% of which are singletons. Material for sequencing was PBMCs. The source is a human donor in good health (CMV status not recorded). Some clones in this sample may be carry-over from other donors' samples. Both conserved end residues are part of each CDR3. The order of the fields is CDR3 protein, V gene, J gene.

CDR3 protein: CAISQPFNVGGVSYTF; V gene: TRBV10-3; J gene: TRBJ1-2
CDR3 protein: CASSLVPENTQYF; V gene: TRBV7-2; J gene: TRBJ2-3
CDR3 protein: CASSARRMGDNYGYTF; V gene: TRBV9; J gene: TRBJ1-2
CDR3 protein: CASSLDRGADEQFF; V gene: TRBV5-1; J gene: TRBJ2-1
CDR3 protein: CASRTTGSAYYEQYF; V gene: TRBV5-6; J gene: TRBJ2-7
CDR3 protein: CASSEGAGGQTQHF; V gene: TRBV6-1; J gene: TRBJ1-5
CDR3 protein: CASSFQGNYEQYF; V gene: TRBV12-3/TRBV12-4; J gene: TRBJ2-7
CDR3 protein: CASMAYTDTQYF; V gene: TRBV27; J gene: TRBJ2-3
CDR3 protein: CASTSEGGSLNEQFF; V gene: TRBV2; J gene: TRBJ2-1
CDR3 protein: CASSLFAGLVTEAFF; V gene: TRBV27; J gene: TRBJ1-1
CDR3 protein: CASRLTSANYEQYF; V gene: TRBV6-2/TRBV6-3; J gene: TRBJ2-7
CDR3 protein: CASSSGTTLSTDTQYF; V gene: TRBV12-3/TRBV12-4; J gene: TRBJ2-3
CDR3 protein: CSAKTTGGYTF; V gene: TRBV20-1; J gene: TRBJ1-2
CDR3 protein: CASSFYGNRQETQYF; V gene: TRBV12-3/TRBV12-4; J gene: TRBJ2-5
CDR3 protein: CASRVLAGVYNEQFF; V gene: TRBV28; J gene: TRBJ2-1
CDR3 protein: CASSYRGGSTEAFF; V gene: TRBV6-2/TRBV6-3; J gene: TRBJ1-1
CDR3 protein: CAVGQLETGNSPLHF; V gene: TRBV12-3/TRBV12-4; J gene: TRBJ1-6
CDR3 protein: CASRAVHEAFF; V gene: TRBV12-3/TRBV12-4; J gene: TRBJ1-1
CDR3 protein: CSAISGMGVWETQYF; V gene: TRBV20-1; J gene: TRBJ2-5
CDR3 protein: CAWKKGGKEAFF; V gene: TRBV30; J gene: TRBJ1-1
CDR3 protein: CASSLRGVNTEAFF; V gene: TRBV7-2; J gene: TRBJ1-1
CDR3 protein: CASSTTSGGASDNEQFF; V gene: TRBV6-5; J gene: TRBJ2-1
CDR3 protein: CATQGQGSYNEQFF; V gene: TRBV10-3; J gene: TRBJ2-1
CDR3 protein: CASSLMAGPPYEQYF; V gene: TRBV7-3; J gene: TRBJ2-7
CDR3 protein: CASSLNTGPYEQYF; V gene: TRBV28; J gene: TRBJ2-7
CDR3 protein: CASSHEATGTDTQYF; V gene: TRBV6-4; J gene: TRBJ2-3
CDR3 protein: CSAEGFVPGEFGENQPQHF; V gene: TRBV20-1; J gene: TRBJ1-5
CDR3 protein: CASSLYGTDTQYF; V gene: TRBV7-2; J gene: TRBJ2-3
CDR3 protein: CASSRTGALTYEQYF; V gene: TRBV28; J gene: TRBJ2-7
CDR3 protein: CASSPTQGYEQFF; V gene: TRBV7-2; J gene: TRBJ2-1
CDR3 protein: CASSLDRPGGNSPLHF; V gene: TRBV7-8; J gene: TRBJ1-6
CDR3 protein: CATSDPYSTGQPQHF; V gene: TRBV24-1; J gene: TRBJ1-5
CDR3 protein: CASRDVNTEAFF; V gene: TRBV6-2/TRBV6-3; J gene: TRBJ1-1
CDR3 protein: CASSQGTEYGPQHF; V gene: TRBV6-2/TRBV6-3; J gene: TRBJ1-5
CDR3 protein: CASSLRSSGGANEQFF; V gene: TRBV7-3; J gene: TRBJ2-1
CDR3 protein: CASSYRPTGPLNTEAFF; V gene: TRBV7-8; J gene: TRBJ1-1
CDR3 protein: CASSLVRGRENEQFF; V gene: TRBV7-2; J gene: TRBJ2-1
CDR3 protein: CASSLDIGAGGYTF; V gene: TRBV7-8; J gene: TRBJ1-2
CDR3 protein: CASSLAPRAGVYTF; V gene: TRBV7-8; J gene: TRBJ1-2
CDR3 protein: CASSPIWSYEQYF; V gene: TRBV14; J gene: TRBJ2-7
CDR3 protein: CASTMRISGVETQYF; V gene: TRBV7-9; J gene: TRBJ2-5
CDR3 protein: CASSLVGGSGYGYTF; V gene: TRBV12-3/TRBV12-4; J gene: TRBJ1-2
CDR3 protein: CASSSPGQKTDEYF; V gene: TRBV28; J gene: TRBJ2-7
CDR3 protein: CASSMTDRFPQHF; V gene: TRBV19; J gene: TRBJ1-5
CDR3 protein: CASSPVEGARKWSEAFF; V gene: TRBV28; J gene: TRBJ1-1